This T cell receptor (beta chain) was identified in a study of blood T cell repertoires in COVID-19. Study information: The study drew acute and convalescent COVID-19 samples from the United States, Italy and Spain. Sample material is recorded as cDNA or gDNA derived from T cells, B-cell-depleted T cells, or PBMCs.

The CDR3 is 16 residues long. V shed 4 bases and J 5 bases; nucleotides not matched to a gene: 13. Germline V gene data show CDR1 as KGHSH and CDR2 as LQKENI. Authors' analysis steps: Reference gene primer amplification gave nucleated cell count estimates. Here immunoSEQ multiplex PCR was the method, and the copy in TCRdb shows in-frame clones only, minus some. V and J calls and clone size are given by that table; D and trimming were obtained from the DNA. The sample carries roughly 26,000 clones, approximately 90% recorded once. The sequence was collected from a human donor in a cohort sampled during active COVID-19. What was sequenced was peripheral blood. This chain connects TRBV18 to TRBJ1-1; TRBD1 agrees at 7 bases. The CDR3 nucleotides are TGTGCCAGCTCACAATCCCAAAACAGGGGACCGACTGAAGCTTTCTTT. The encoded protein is CASSQSQNRGPTEAFF.